A selection of T cell receptor beta chains follows, all from one sample in a study of T cell clonotyping in hematopoietic cell transplantation. Produced via immunoSEQ multiplex PCR; TCRdb's table is partial and in-frame only. The sample includes 15,000 or so clones, approximately 74% of them seen just once. The sequenced sample consisted of peripheral blood mononuclear cells. These receptors were obtained from a woman aged 55 to 70 in good health. Some clones in this sample may be carry-over from other donors' samples. CDR3s include the opening cysteine and the closing phenylalanine or tryptophan. A D gene is named only where the DNA matches it firmly. Some rows have no size entry. The others give once, few or many, or a class for an expanded clone.

size	J	V	D	DNA	CDR3
few	TRBJ1-5	TRBV7-2	.	TGTGCCAGCAGCTCAGGGGTTAGTCAGCCCCAGCATTTT	CASSSGVSQPQHF
.	TRBJ1-5	TRBV4-3	TRBD1	TGCGCCAGCAGTCCCTTCAGGGGGGGCAATCAGCCCCAGCATTTT	CASSPFRGGNQPQHF
.	TRBJ2-7	TRBV14	.	TGTGCCAGCAGCCAAGGACTAGGCCGCGAGCAGTACTTC	CASSQGLGREQYF
.	TRBJ1-2	TRBV25-1	TRBD1	TGTGCCAGCAGACTCGACAGGGAGGGCTACACCTTC	CASRLDREGYTF
few	TRBJ1-6	TRBV4-3	.	TGCGCCAGCAGCCACCAGAATTCACCCCTCCACTTT	CASSHQNSPLHF
.	TRBJ1-5	TRBV12-5	.	TGTGCTAGTGGTTTGGGTAGCAATCAGCCCCAGCATTTT	CASGLGSNQPQHF
.	TRBJ2-3	TRBV4-3	.	TGCGCCAGCAGCCAAGAGCGGGCAGGCACAGATACGCAGTATTTT	CASSQERAGTDTQYF
.	TRBJ2-7	TRBV4-3	TRBD1	TGCGCCAGCAGCCAGGGACAGGGGGCGATTGACGAGCAGTACTTC	CASSQGQGAIDEQYF
.	TRBJ1-5	TRBV6-5	.	TGTGCCAGCAGTTCGGGGAATCAGCCCCAGCATTTT	CASSSGNQPQHF
.	TRBJ1-4	TRBV4-3	.	TGCGCCAGCAGCCAAGGCCCAGGTTCTAATGAAAAACTGTTTTTT	CASSQGPGSNEKLFF
.	TRBJ2-5	TRBV7-3	TRBD1	TGTGCCAGCAGCCCACATGGACAGGGTTCGGGGGAGACCCAGTACTTC	CASSPHGQGSGETQYF
.	TRBJ1-1	TRBV30	.	TGTGCCTGGAACGTCCGGCCAGGGAGCACTGAAGCTTTCTTT	CAWNVRPGSTEAFF
.	TRBJ1-2	TRBV14	.	TGTGCCAGCAGCCAAGATCATCAGGGACATGGCTACACCTTC	CASSQDHQGHGYTF
.	TRBJ2-7	TRBV4-3	.	TGCGCCAGCAGCCAAGAATTTAGCCGCGAGCAGTACTTC	CASSQEFSREQYF
.	TRBJ2-7	TRBV11-2	.	TGTGCCAGCAGCTTAGACCTTTACGAGCAGTACTTC	CASSLDLYEQYF
.	TRBJ1-2	TRBV27	.	TGTGCCAGCAGTTTAAATCAGGGAACAAACTATGGCTACACCTTC	CASSLNQGTNYGYTF
.	TRBJ1-1	TRBV20-1	.	TGCAGTGCTAGCGGTCCGGAGGCTTTCTTT	CSASGPEAFF
.	TRBJ1-3	TRBV5-4	.	TGTGCCAGCAGCTTACAGGGTGGTGGAAACACCATATATTTT	CASSLQGGGNTIYF
.	TRBJ1-1	TRBV4-1	TRBD1	TGCGCCAGCAGCCTACTGCCGGGACAGGGGAAGGACACTGAAGCTTTCTTT	CASSLLPGQGKDTEAFF
.	TRBJ1-1	TRBV7-2	TRBD1	TGTGCCAGCAGCTTCGGACAGGGGAACACTGAAGCTTTCTTT	CASSFGQGNTEAFF
.	TRBJ1-1	TRBV5-1	.	TGCGCCAGCAGGGTTGAGGGGAACACTGAAGCTTTCTTT	CASRVEGNTEAFF
few	TRBJ1-4	TRBV19	.	TGTGCCAGTAGTATAGATCGAACAGGTGGTAATGAAAAACTGTTTTTT	CASSIDRTGGNEKLFF